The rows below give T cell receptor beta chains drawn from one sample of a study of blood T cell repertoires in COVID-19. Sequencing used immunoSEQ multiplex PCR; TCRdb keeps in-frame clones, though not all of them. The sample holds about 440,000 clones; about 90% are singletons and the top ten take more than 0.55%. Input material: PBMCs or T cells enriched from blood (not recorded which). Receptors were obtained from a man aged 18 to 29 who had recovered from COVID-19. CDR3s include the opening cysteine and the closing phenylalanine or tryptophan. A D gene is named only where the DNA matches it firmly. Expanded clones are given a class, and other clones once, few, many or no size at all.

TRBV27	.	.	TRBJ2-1	TGTGCCAGCAGGAGGTGGGGCAACGAGCAGTTCTTC	CASRRWGNEQFF
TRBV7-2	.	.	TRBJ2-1	TGTGCCAGCAGCTTAACTAGCCGGAACTACAATGAGCAGTTCTTC	CASSLTSRNYNEQFF
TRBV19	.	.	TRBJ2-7	TGTGCCAGTAGTGTTGGACGGGGGGAGCAGTACTTC	CASSVGRGEQYF
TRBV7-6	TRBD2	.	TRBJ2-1	TGTGCCAGCAGCGAGCTGAGCGGGAGCTCCTACAATGAGCAGTTCTTC	CASSELSGSSYNEQFF
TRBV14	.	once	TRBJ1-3	TGTGCCAGCAGCCCGGTCTCTGGAAACACCATATATTTT	CASSPVSGNTIYF
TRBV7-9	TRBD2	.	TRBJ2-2	TGTGCCAGCAGCCGGCGAGCGGGAGGGTTAAACACCGGGGAGCTGTTTTTT	CASSRRAGGLNTGELFF
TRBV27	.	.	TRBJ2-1	TGTGCCAGCAGCCCCCTTGAGCAGGGCTGGGAGTTCTTC	CASSPLEQGWEFF
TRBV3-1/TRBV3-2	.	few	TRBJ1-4	TGTGCCAGCAGCCAAGGGGCGAATGAAAAACTGTTTTTT	CASSQGANEKLFF
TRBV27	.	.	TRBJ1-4	TGTGCCAGCAGTTCTGCGGGACTTAATGAAAAACTGTTTTTT	CASSSAGLNEKLFF
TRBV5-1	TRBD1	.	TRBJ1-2	TGCGCCAGCAGCTGGGGACAGGGCTATGGCTACACCTTC	CASSWGQGYGYTF
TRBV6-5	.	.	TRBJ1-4	TGTGCCAGCAACGAGCGGGGCTACAATGAAAAACTGTTTTTT	CASNERGYNEKLFF
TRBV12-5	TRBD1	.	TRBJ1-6	TGTGCTAGTGGTTTGGTACGGGACAGGAGCTCCTATAATTCACCCCTCCACTTT	CASGLVRDRSSYNSPLHF